A single sample gave rise to the 14 T cell receptor beta chains below, sequenced in a study of shared clonotypes between healthy human individuals. Profiling relied on immunoSEQ multiplex PCR, and the TCRdb table lists in-frame clones only, not all of them. The sample has 450,000 to 500,000 clones, roughly four fifths seen once. The sample was PBMCs. These receptors all come from a woman between 35 and 50 years old in good health. Some clones in this sample may be carry-over from other donors' samples.

The chain is built from TRBV6-1 and TRBJ2-7; D is undetermined. V lost 2 bases, J lost 3 bases, and 2 bases lay in between. The germline gives CDR1 MNHNS, CDR2 SASEGT. The length of the CDR3 is 11 residues. The CDR3 sequence is CASSEYYEQYF. For the CDR3, the DNA is TGTGCCAGCAGTGAATACTACGAGCAGTACTTC.

V is TRBV5-6 and J is TRBJ2-7; D uncertain. With 3 bases removed from V and 1 base from J, the gap between germline ends came to 11 bases. This CDR3 spans 14 amino acids. Per the germline V gene, CDR1 is SGHDT and CDR2 is YYEEEE. As DNA, the CDR3 is TGTGCCAGCAGCTCGGGTCTTAGTTCCTACGAGCAGTACTTC. It yields the protein CASSSGLSSYEQYF.

The chain joins TRBV28 to TRBJ2-2; TRBD2 matches 14 bases. The CDR3 is 18 amino acids. CDR1 and CDR2 (germline): MDHEN, SYDVKM. With 3 bases clipped from V and 5 bases from J, the junction kept 8 bases outside the gene matches. CDR3 in DNA: TGTGCCAGCAGTTTGGGACTAGCGGGAGCTCGGAAAACCGGGGAGCTGTTTTTT. This sequence encodes CASSLGLAGARKTGELFF.

The table lists this clone with a count of one. The J gene is TRBJ2-5, the V gene TRBV5-4, with TRBD2 matching over 10 bases. J was trimmed by 2 bases and V by 4 bases; bases with no gene match: 2. The length of the CDR3 is 14 residues. Per germline, CDR1 SGHNT and CDR2 YYREEE (reference sequence). CDR3 protein: CASSVTSGQETQYF. The CDR3 DNA reads TGTGCCAGCAGCGTGACTAGCGGGCAAGAGACCCAGTACTTC.

The rearrangement uses TRBV28 and TRBJ2-1; the D is unclear. V was trimmed by 7 bases and J by 5 bases, leaving 6 bases between them. Germline loops: CDR1 MDHEN, CDR2 SYDVKM. The CDR3 spans 11 residues. DNA for the CDR3: TGTGCCAGCAAAAGTCACAATGAGCAGTTCTTC. Its protein product is CASKSHNEQFF.

The rearrangement joins TRBV6-6 to TRBJ1-1; weak D call: TRBD1 (6 bases). Germline CDR1 and CDR2: MNHNY and SVGAGI (reference sequence). V shed 6 bases and J shed 1 base, with 12 bases lying between them. The CDR3 totals 14 residues. The DNA for the CDR3 is TGTGCCAGCAGGAGGGGGTTTGGGAACACTGAAGCTTTCTTT. This sequence encodes CASRRGFGNTEAFF.

The genes are TRBV11-2 and TRBJ2-5; TRBD2 is a possible D gene (6 bases). Between the trimmed V and J ends, which lost 1 base and 5 bases, there was a span of 11 bases. Germline CDR1 and CDR2: SGHAT and FQNNGV. CDR3 size: 14 residues. The CDR3 DNA sequence: TGTGCCAGCAGCTTAGGTCGGGGGAGGGAGACCCAGTACTTC. It codes for CASSLGRGRETQYF.

V and J are TRBV28 and TRBJ2-7; TRBD1 agrees at 7 bases. There are 16 residues in the CDR3. With 8 bases clipped from V and 0 bases from J, the junction kept 13 bases outside the gene matches. Per the germline V gene, CDR1 is MDHEN and CDR2 is SYDVKM. This CDR3 is CASVGGRGVSSYEQYF. For the CDR3, the DNA is TGTGCCAGCGTAGGGGGCAGGGGTGTTAGCTCCTACGAGCAGTACTTC.

This chain uses TRBV6-1 with TRBJ1-3; D remains unclear. Germline lookup yields CDR1 MNHNS and CDR2 SASEGT. The CDR3 covers 15 residues. Trimming removed 6 bases at V and 0 bases at J, with 12 bases between. The CDR3 protein is CASSPLYSSGNTIYF. CDR3 bases: TGTGCCAGCAGCCCCTTGTACAGCTCTGGAAACACCATATATTTT.

The CDR3 is CASSLIQPDRGGEKLFF. CDR3 sequence (DNA): TGTGCCAGCAGTCTAATTCAACCTGACAGGGGTGGCGAAAAACTGTTTTTT. The chain joins TRBV28 to TRBJ1-4, with 8 bases matching TRBD1. Per the germline V gene, CDR1 is MDHEN and CDR2 is SYDVKM. Trimming removed 5 bases from V and 8 bases from J; junction bases left unmatched: 16. CDR3 size: 17 residues. The entire variable domain, with the rest obtained from reference TRBV28 and TRBJ1-4, is as follows: DVKVTQSSRYLVKRTGEKVFLECVQDMDHENMFWYRQDPGLGLRLIYFSYDVKMKEKGDIPEGYSVSREKKERFSLILESASTNQTSMYLCASSLIQPDRGGEKLFFGSGTQLSVL.

This clone was detected a few times. This specimen includes other DNA sequences encoding the same CDR3. The genes are TRBV28 and TRBJ2-6; D gene uncertain. The V end lost 1 base, the J end lost 2 bases, and 0 bases lay between the germline ends. Germline CDR1 is MDHEN and CDR2 is SYDVKM. This CDR3 comprises 13 residues. The CDR3, as DNA: TGTGCCAGCAGTTTATCTGGGGCCAACGTCCTGACTTTC. It encodes CASSLSGANVLTF.

Points on this clone: A far larger clone lies a single base away; this is likely a read error. No conserved phenylalanine or tryptophan is present at the end of the CDR3, so a read error is the likely explanation. The chain links TRBV6-1 to TRBJ2-4; D possibly uses TRBD1 or TRBD2 (5 bases each). This CDR3 has 14 residues. V shed 6 bases and J shed 1 base, with 10 bases lying between them. From germline, CDR1 is MNHNS and CDR2 SASEGT. CDR3 protein: CASRPGPAKNIQYS. DNA for the CDR3: TGTGCCAGCAGGCCGGGACCTGCCAAAAACATTCAGTACTCC.

The chain has TRBV19 and TRBJ2-1; TRBD2 is a possible D gene (6 bases). Per the germline V gene, CDR1 is LNHDA and CDR2 is SQIVND (reference sequence). The CDR3 consists of 13 residues. Trimming cost V 4 bases and J 4 bases, with 8 bases left between them. DNA of the CDR3: TGTGCCAGTAGTAACCGGGGGTACAATGAGCAGTTCTTC. This codes for CASSNRGYNEQFF.

This clone has only a few counts. The rearrangement links TRBV7-2 to TRBJ2-1; 11 positions match TRBD2. Trimming at V came to 1 base and at J to 4 bases, leaving 6 bases not matched to a gene. This CDR3 spans 17 amino acids. CDR1 and CDR2 from the germline V gene are SGHTA and FQGNSA. The CDR3 coding sequence is TGTGCCAGCAGCTTAGGGCGTAGCGGGAGGGGGTACAATGAGCAGTTCTTC. Translated, it gives CASSLGRSGRGYNEQFF.